Presented here are 9 T cell receptor beta chains from one specimen sequenced in a study of T cells in Graves' hyperthyroidism and ophthalmopathy. The source material, RNA transcripts, was used to amplify TCR beta CDR3 regions. TCR CDR3 underwent first-round RT-PCR with the HTBI primer set. TCRdb called the multiplex PCR reads again in MiXCR, with one record for every CDR3 protein. The repertoire holds roughly 660,000 distinct CDR3 sequences, with 17% as singletons. What was sequenced was blood. These TCRs come from a man aged 45-65 years with Graves' hyperthyroidism.

This clonotype was counted only a few times. The V call is TRBV20-1, the J call TRBJ2-1, with 8 bases aligning to TRBD1. This CDR3 is 16 amino acids long. Germline V gene data show CDR1 as DFQATT and CDR2 as SNEGSKA (reference sequence). V shed 3 bases, J shed 5 bases, and the junction held 12 bases outside the gene matches. The CDR3 here is CSARNPGTGLNNEQFF. In nucleotides, the CDR3 is TGCAGTGCTAGGAACCCCGGGACAGGTCTTAACAATGAGCAGTTCTTC.

This chain connects TRBV12-3 or TRBV12-4 to TRBJ2-3; D is undetermined. The CDR3 consists of 15 residues. V was clipped by 4 bases and J by 3 bases, with 14 bases between them. The CDR3 DNA reads as TGTGCCAGCAGTTCCTCGTTGTCCCCGACAGATACGCAGTATTTT. This encodes CASSSSLSPTDTQYF.

This clonotype was observed many times. The chain uses TRBV28 and TRBJ2-1, with 9 bases that match TRBD1. V was pared by 1 base and J by 7 bases, with 8 bases of the junction left unmatched. CDR3 length equals 16 residues. Per the germline V gene, CDR1 is MDHEN and CDR2 is SYDVKM. The CDR3 loop reads CASSLSGTGRKNEQFF. Written as DNA, the CDR3 is TGTGCCAGCAGTTTATCCGGGACAGGGAGAAAAAATGAGCAGTTCTTC.

This clonotype has a count of ten or more. This sequence joins TRBV11-2 and TRBJ2-5; 7 bases match TRBD2. CDR1 and CDR2 (germline): SGHAT, FQNNGV. Germline trimming cut 1 base from V and 4 bases from J; bases unmatched to any gene: 24. The CDR3 runs to 21 residues. CDR3 in DNA: TGTGCCAGCAGCTTAGGAGGACCGGGACTACCTAAGAGGGGATACCCAGAGACCCAGTACTTC. Encoded protein: CASSLGGPGLPKRGYPETQYF.

This clonotype was counted ten times or more. The V gene is TRBV6-1, the J gene TRBJ2-1; D is unclear. Germline lookup yields CDR1 MNHNS and CDR2 SASEGT. V was clipped by 0 bases and J by 4 bases, with 13 bases between them. The CDR3 runs 16 residues. The CDR3 region is CASSEAKGMGYNEQFF. CDR3 DNA: TGTGCCAGCAGTGAAGCGAAGGGTATGGGATACAATGAGCAGTTCTTC.

The sample holds many counts of this clonotype. The rearrangement uses TRBV3-1 and TRBJ1-1; D call uncertain. Germline V gene data show CDR1 as LGHDT and CDR2 as YNNKEL (reference sequence). The CDR3 loop spans 14 amino acids. Between the trimmed V and J ends, which lost 0 bases and 3 bases, there was a span of 8 bases. The chain's CDR3 is CASSQEGVDTEAFF. CDR3 in DNA: TGTGCCAGCAGCCAAGAGGGTGTGGACACTGAAGCTTTCTTT.

As for this clonotype: Possible read error: a much larger clone is one base away. This chain connects TRBV11-1 to TRBJ2-4, with TRBD1 matching 7 bases. The CDR3 runs 15 residues. Germline CDR1 is SGHAT and CDR2 is FQDESV (reference sequence). CDR3 sequence: CVSSARGYGKNIQYF. CDR3 nucleotides: TGTGTCAGCAGCGCCAGGGGGTACGGCAAAAACATTCAGTACTTC.

This clonotype has only a few counts. The chain couples TRBV27 to TRBJ1-5, with D unclear. The CDR3 runs 18 residues. The V gene's germline CDR1 is MNHEY and CDR2 SMNVEV (reference sequence). V lost 5 bases and J 1 base, leaving 21 bases between the germline ends. This chain's CDR3 is CASSPYGWSGSSNQPQHF. The CDR3 nucleotides read TGTGCCAGCAGTCCCTACGGATGGTCAGGATCGAGCAATCAGCCCCAGCATTTT.

This clonotype was seen only a few times. The V gene is TRBV2, the J gene TRBJ2-2, with 12 bases aligning to TRBD2. With 5 bases clipped from V and 4 bases from J, the junction kept 11 bases outside the gene matches. The CDR3 sequence is 18 residues long. CDR1 and CDR2 from the germline V gene are SNHLY and FYNNEI. The CDR3 reads CASSFDSPGLAGTGELFF. The CDR3 bases are TGTGCCAGCAGTTTCGACAGTCCGGGACTAGCGGGCACCGGGGAGCTGTTTTTT.